The clone carrying this T cell receptor (beta chain) was counted a few times. This entry comes from a study of OX40 agonist ivuxolimab in advanced cancers. Study summary: Each dose-escalation patient presented with hepatocellular carcinoma, melanoma, renal cell or head and neck cancer.

Clones were sequenced by immunoSEQ multiplex PCR, and TCRdb holds only the in-frame ones, with some missing. The sample comprises about 100,000 clones, 70% to 90% of which are singletons, and roughly 5.5% rests with the top ten. This CDR3 region has 15 residues. CDR1 and CDR2 (germline): MNHEY, SVGAGI. The V and J ends lost 2 bases and 7 bases, in that order; junction bases with no gene match: 8. Autoimmune disease history or systemic immunosuppression barred patients. The source material was CD4+ or CD8+ T cells sorted from blood, sampled in a trial of the OX40 agonist ivuxolimab. The receptor's source is an adult with an advanced solid tumor such as melanoma, head and neck, liver or kidney cancer. The chain employs TRBV6-5 and TRBJ2-1, with 7 bases matching TRBD1. The CDR3 sequence: CASSYGGQRLNEQFF. CDR3 sequence (DNA): TGTGCCAGCAGTTACGGGGGACAGCGGCTGAATGAGCAGTTCTTC.